This TCR beta chain derives from a study of CD8+ T cells in alopecia areata (dated 2018 in TCRdb). For the wider study: Treated patients were enrolled in an open-label pilot trial of oral tofacitinib, 5 to 10 mg twice daily, for moderate-to-severe alopecia areata. Patients stayed on tofacitinib for 6 to 18 months and then had 6 months of follow-up off drug so that delayed response and recurrence could be assessed. The SALT score, which quantifies the percentage of affected scalp surface area, was used to measure disease severity in treated patients. High-throughput TCRbeta sequencing was used to examine T cell clonal expansion in alopecia areata in both the C3H/HeJ mouse model and human patients. Scalp tissue and sorted CD4+ and CD8+ peripheral blood T cells from patchy and totalis/universalis alopecia areata patients and from healthy controls were covered by human TCRbeta sequencing. Patients on tofacitinib were biopsied at baseline and after 4 and 24 weeks of treatment, and several of the patients also had a later scalp biopsy. Clonality in the scalp was compared among normal scalp (n=4), patchy alopecia areata scalp (n=8), and alopecia totalis/universalis scalp (n=8). RNA was obtained with the PAXgene miRNA kit for fixed scalp, the miRNeasy kit for PBMCs, and the RNeasy kit for mouse skin. Amplification of TCRbeta CDR3 regions was done by immunoSEQ multiplex PCR using 35 Vbeta forward primers and 13 Jbeta reverse primers. Points the paper makes about the study in general: Unlike mouse skin, which is dominated by gammadelta T cells, normal human skin has resident alphabeta T cells that are also sequenced, and this complicates analysis of the scalp TCR repertoire. Lesional scalp, especially in alopecia totalis/universalis, showed higher clonality and more expanded CD8+ clones than normal scalp, suggesting antigenic drive. During tofacitinib treatment, many expanded lesional clones remained in scalp and blood, and this persistence may partly explain relapse after treatment is stopped. TCR sequences shared between patients were less clear than in mice, possibly partly because of HLA diversity in the patient population. Because the treated cohort was small and included a single nonresponder, larger studies are needed to assess links between baseline CD8+ expansion and response. Tofacitinib significantly decreased scalp clonality and the number of expanded CD8+ clones among the top 100 scalp clones.

The time point label on this specimen signifies: around 4 weeks on oral tofacitinib. In the paper's terms, the treatment or condition label means: oral pan-JAK inhibitor, 5-10 mg twice daily. Lesional scalp punch biopsies and peripheral blood were obtained from alopecia areata patients. PBMCs were isolated by density centrifugation and stained for CD3, CD4 and CD8, and CD4+ and CD8+ T cells were sorted on a FACSAria. A note on this clone: Its antigen has not been determined. Base qualities are not recorded, but no much larger clone differs from it by a single base.

The CDR3 numbers 15 residues from cysteine through phenylalanine. The kept DNA is CDR3 alone, 45 bases in frame from the first base. Based on the germline V gene, the CDR1 and CDR2 sequences are ENHRY and SYGVKD. Trimming removed 0 bases from V and 5 bases from J, leaving 13 bases between the germline ends. The receptor library was made with the immunoSEQ multiplex PCR assay. For TCR sequencing, RNA was extracted from every sample and reverse transcribed into cDNA to serve as template. First-strand cDNA was synthesized using SuperScript III with a 2:1 mix of oligo-dT and random hexamers. A synthetic immune receptor repertoire was used to measure amplification bias, and any remaining bias was corrected computationally. Per the source publication's procedure: Raw reads were preprocessed to remove errors, and CDR3 was defined according to IMGT conventions as the region from the conserved cysteine to phenylalanine. To get clonality, Shannon entropy was normalized by log2 of the number of productive unique TCRs and the result was subtracted from 1. Whether scalp clones were CD4 or CD8 was inferred by matching scalp TCRbeta sequences against CD4 and CD8 repertoires sorted from blood. TCRdb holds this immuneACCESS table with in-frame rearrangements only. Some clones are missing; in checked studies, unresolved V genes explain under half, and the rest has no known cause. V and J calls and clone size are those listed in that table; D and trimming were worked out from the DNA. Counted in this sample were 110,000 to 150,000 clones; roughly 54% of them appeared once. The ten largest clones take up roughly 15% of the sample.

This TCR was recovered from a human donor with alopecia areata. The sequence is built from TRBV10-3 and TRBJ2-5, and perhaps TRBD1 as D gene, on 6 matching bases. This specimen consisted of CD8+ T cells sorted from blood, obtained at week 4, from a patient treated with tofacitinib. The DNA sequence reads TGTGCCATCAGTGAGTCTTGGGGGCTCGGGGAGACCCAGTACTTC. This yields the protein CAISESWGLGETQYF.